This TCR beta chain was documented in a study of blood T cells in healthy people across ages. Combining a sample-barcoded 5' primer with a J-beta primer mix, a second PCR ran for about 7 to 12 cycles. A 12-random-nucleotide template-switch adaptor tagged each cDNA molecule. TCRdb fed the 5' RACE reads into MiXCR, producing one record per CDR3 protein. The sample holds around 790,000 distinct CDR3 sequences; about 42% are singletons and the top ten take roughly a fifth. On this clonotype itself: Antigen: not known.

General study points: Older age coincided with a roughly linear decline in TCR beta diversity per million T cells.

V lost 6 bases, J lost 6 bases, and 9 bases stayed unmatched. This CDR3 spans 14 amino acids. The germline V gene encodes CDR1 SNHLY and CDR2 FYNNEI. This TCR came from a man aged 60-69 years in good health. The specimen sequenced was blood. The genes are TRBV2 and TRBJ1-2; 8 nucleotides align to TRBD1. The CDR3, as DNA: TGTGCCAGCAGGATCGACAGGGGATGGGATGGCTACACCTTC. Translating gives CASRIDRGWDGYTF.